This TCR beta chain was recorded in a study of CD8+ T cells in alopecia areata. As for the study in general: Administration of oral tofacitinib to treated patients was at 5 to 10 mg twice daily. The authors scored treated patients' severity by affected scalp percentage. Tofacitinib therapy took 6 to 18 months; 6 months off drug came after. Study results and limitations: More clonal than normal scalp was lesional scalp, particularly alopecia totalis/universalis.

Documented treatment: oral pan-JAK inhibitor, 5-10 mg twice daily. RNA extraction was followed by reverse transcription into cDNA, which acted as the sequencing template. Clones were sequenced by immunoSEQ multiplex PCR, and TCRdb holds only the in-frame ones, with some missing. The table includes 140,000 to 150,000 clones, around 50% detected once. The V gene's germline CDR1 is SQVTM and CDR2 ANQGSEA. The CDR3 has 12 amino acids. Trimming left V 8 bases short and J 1 base short, with 12 bases between. On this clone itself: Its antigen is as yet unknown.

The chain joins TRBV29-1 to TRBJ2-7; no firm D call. Here the sequenced sample was CD8+ T cells sorted from blood, taken at week 4, from a patient treated with tofacitinib. This sequence originates from a human donor with alopecia areata. CDR3: CSCYTISYEQYF. The CDR3 coding sequence is TGCAGCTGCTACACCATTTCCTACGAGCAGTACTTC.